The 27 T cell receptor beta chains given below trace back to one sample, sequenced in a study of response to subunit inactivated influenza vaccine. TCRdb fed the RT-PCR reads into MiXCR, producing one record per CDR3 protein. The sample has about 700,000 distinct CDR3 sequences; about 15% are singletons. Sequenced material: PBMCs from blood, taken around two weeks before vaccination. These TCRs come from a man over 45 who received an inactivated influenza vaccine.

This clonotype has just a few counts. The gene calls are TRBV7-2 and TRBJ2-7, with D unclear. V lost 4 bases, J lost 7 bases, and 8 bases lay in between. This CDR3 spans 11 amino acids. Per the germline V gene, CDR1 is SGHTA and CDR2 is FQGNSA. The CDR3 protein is CASSSRQEQYF. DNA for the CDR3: TGTGCCAGCAGCTCCCGCCAAGAGCAGTACTTC.

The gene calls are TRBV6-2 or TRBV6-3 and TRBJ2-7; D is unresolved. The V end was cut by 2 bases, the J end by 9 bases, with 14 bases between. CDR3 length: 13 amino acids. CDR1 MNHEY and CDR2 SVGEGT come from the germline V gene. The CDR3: CASSYELGGVQYF. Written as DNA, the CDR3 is TGTGCCAGCAGTTACGAGCTCGGCGGCGTGCAGTACTTC.

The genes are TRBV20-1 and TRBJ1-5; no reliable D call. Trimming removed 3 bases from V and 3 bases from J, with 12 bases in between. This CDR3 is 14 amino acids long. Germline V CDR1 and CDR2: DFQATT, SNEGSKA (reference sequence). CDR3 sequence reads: CSASRGRANQPQHF. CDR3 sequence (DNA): TGCAGTGCTAGTCGCGGTCGAGCCAATCAGCCCCAGCATTTT.

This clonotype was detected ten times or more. This chain's CDR3 is CASSFGRLSDTEAFF. CDR3 nucleotide sequence: TGTGCCAGCAGCTTCGGCAGGTTAAGTGACACTGAAGCTTTCTTT. The chain combines TRBV11-2 with TRBJ1-1; D gene ambiguous. Per the germline V gene, CDR1 is SGHAT and CDR2 is FQNNGV. Trimming removed 3 bases at V and 3 bases at J, with 14 bases between. The CDR3 has 15 amino acids. Filled out from reference TRBV11-2 and TRBJ1-1, the complete variable domain reads EAGVAQSPRYKIIEKRQSVAFWCNPISGHATLYWYQQILGQGPKLLIQFQNNGVVDDSQLPKDRFSAERLKGVDSTLKIQPAKLEDSAVYLCASSFGRLSDTEAFFGQGTRLTVV.

The DNA for the CDR3 is TGTGCCAGCAGCCCCGAAGGCGGGAGGCGATACAATGAGCAGTTCTTC. Protein product: CASSPEGGRRYNEQFF. The V and J genes are TRBV3-1 and TRBJ2-1; 8 bases are a match to TRBD2. CDR3 length equals 16 residues. J gave up 4 bases and V 4 bases, and 9 bases lay outside the gene matches. The germline CDR1 and CDR2 sequences are LGHDT and YNNKEL (reference sequence).

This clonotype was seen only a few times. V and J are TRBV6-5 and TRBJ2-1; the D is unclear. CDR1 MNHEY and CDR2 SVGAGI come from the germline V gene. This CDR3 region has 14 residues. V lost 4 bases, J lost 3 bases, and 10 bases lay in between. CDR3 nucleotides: TGTGCCAGCAGTTCCTCGGACGGCTACAATGAGCAGTTCTTC. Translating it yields CASSSSDGYNEQFF.

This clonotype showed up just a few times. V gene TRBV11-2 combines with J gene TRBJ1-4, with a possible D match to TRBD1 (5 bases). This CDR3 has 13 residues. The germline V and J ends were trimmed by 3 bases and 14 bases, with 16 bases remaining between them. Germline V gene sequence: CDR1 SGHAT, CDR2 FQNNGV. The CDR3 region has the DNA TGTGCCAGCAGCTTGACTAACGGGGCTAGCCTGTTTTTT. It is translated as CASSLTNGASLFF.

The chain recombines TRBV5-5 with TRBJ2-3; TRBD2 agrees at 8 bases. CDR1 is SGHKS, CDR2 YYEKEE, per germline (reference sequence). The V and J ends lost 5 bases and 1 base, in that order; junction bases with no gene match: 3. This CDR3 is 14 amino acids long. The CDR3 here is CASRSTSGTDTQYF. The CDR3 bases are TGTGCCAGCAGATCGACTAGCGGCACAGATACGCAGTATTTT. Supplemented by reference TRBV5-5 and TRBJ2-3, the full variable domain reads DAGVTQSPTHLIKTRGQQVTLRCSPISGHKSVSWYQQVLGQGPQFIFQYYEKEERGRGNFPDRFSARQFPNYSSELNVNALLLGDSALYLCASRSTSGTDTQYFGPGTRLTVL.

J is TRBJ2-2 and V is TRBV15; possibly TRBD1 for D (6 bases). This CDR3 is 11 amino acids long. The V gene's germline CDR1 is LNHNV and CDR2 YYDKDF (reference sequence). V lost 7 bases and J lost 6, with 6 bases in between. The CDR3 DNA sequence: TGTGCCACCAAGGGGGCCGGGGAGCTGTTTTTT. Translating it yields CATKGAGELFF. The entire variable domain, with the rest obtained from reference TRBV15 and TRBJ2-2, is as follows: DAMVIQNPRYQVTQFGKPVTLSCSQTLNHNVMYWYQQKSSQAPKLLFHYYDKDFNNEADTPDNFQSRRPNTSFCFLDIRSPGLGDTAMYLCATKGAGELFFGEGSRLTVL.

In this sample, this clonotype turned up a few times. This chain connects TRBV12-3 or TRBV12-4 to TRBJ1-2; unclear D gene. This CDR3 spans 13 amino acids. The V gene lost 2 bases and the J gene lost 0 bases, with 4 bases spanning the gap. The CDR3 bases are TGTGCCAGCAGTTTACGAACTAACTATGGCTACACCTTC. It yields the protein CASSLRTNYGYTF.

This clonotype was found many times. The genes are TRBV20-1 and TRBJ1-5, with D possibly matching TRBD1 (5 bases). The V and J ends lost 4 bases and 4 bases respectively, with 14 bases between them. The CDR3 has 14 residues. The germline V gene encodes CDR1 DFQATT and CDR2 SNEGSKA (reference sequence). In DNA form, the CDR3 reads TGCAGTGCTACCATGGGGCCGCCGAATCAGCCCCAGCATTTT. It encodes CSATMGPPNQPQHF.

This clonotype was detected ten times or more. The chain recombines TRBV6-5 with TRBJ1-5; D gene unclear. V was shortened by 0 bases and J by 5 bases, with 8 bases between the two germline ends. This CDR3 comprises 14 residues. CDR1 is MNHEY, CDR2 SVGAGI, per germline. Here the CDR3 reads CASSYSGLHQPQHF. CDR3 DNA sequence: TGTGCCAGCAGTTACTCGGGTTTACATCAGCCCCAGCATTTT.

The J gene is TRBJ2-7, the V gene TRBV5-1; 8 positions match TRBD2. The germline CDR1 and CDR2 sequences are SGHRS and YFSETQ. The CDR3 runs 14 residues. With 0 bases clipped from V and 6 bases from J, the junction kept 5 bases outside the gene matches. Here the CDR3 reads CASSLASGSGEQYF. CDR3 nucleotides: TGCGCCAGCAGCTTGGCAAGCGGGAGCGGCGAGCAGTACTTC.

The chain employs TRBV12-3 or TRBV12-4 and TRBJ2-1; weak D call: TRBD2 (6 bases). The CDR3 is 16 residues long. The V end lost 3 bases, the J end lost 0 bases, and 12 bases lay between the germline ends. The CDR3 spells CASSFGGIGSYNEQFF. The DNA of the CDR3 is TGTGCCAGCAGTTTCGGGGGAATTGGCTCCTACAATGAGCAGTTCTTC.

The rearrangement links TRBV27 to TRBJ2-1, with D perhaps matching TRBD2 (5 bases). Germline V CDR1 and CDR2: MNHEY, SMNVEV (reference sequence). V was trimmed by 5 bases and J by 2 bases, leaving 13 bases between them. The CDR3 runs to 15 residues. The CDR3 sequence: CASSPSSRTYNEQFF. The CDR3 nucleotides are TGTGCCAGCAGTCCCTCTAGCAGGACCTACAATGAGCAGTTCTTC.

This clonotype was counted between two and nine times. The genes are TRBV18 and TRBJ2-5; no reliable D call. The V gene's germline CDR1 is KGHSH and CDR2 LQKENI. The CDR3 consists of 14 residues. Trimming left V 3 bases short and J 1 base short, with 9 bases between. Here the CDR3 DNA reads TGTGCCAGCTCACCGATTAAGGGCCAAGAGACCCAGTACTTC. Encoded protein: CASSPIKGQETQYF. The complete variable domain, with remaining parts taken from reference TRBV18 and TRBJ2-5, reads NAGVMQNPRHLVRRRGQEARLRCSPMKGHSHVYWYRQLPEEGLKFMVYLQKENIIDESGMPKERFSAEFPKEGPSILRIQQVVRGDSAAYFCASSPIKGQETQYFGPGTRLLVL.

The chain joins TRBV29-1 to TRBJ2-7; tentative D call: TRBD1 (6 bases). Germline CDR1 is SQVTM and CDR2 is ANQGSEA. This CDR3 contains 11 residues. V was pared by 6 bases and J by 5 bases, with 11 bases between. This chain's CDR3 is CSVVDSNEQYF. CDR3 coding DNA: TGCAGCGTCGTGGACAGTAACGAGCAGTACTTC.

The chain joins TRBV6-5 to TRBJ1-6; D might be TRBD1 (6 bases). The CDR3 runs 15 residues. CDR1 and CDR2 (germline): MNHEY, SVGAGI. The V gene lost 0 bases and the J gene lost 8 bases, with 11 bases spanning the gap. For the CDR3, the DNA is TGTGCCAGCAGTTACTCTGGGGGGCCTTATTCACCCCTCCACTTT. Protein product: CASSYSGGPYSPLHF.

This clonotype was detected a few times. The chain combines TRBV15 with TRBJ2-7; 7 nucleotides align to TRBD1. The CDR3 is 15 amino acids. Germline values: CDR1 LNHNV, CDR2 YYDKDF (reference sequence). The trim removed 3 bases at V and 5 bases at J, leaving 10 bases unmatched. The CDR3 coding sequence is TGTGCCACCAGCAGCGGGGCAGGGGGAGTCCACGAGCAGTACTTC. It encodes CATSSGAGGVHEQYF.

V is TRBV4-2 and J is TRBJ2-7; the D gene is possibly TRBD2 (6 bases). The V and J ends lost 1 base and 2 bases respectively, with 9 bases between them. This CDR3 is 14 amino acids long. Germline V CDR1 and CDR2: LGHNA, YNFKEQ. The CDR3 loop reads CASSQVRRAYEQYF. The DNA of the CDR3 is TGTGCCAGCAGCCAAGTACGGAGGGCCTACGAGCAGTACTTC.

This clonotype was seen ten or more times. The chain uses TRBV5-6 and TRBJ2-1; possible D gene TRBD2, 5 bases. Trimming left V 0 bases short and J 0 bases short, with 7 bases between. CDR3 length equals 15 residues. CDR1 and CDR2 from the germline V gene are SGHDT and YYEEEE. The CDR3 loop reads CASSLELGSYNEQFF. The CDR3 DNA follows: TGTGCCAGCAGCTTGGAACTAGGCTCCTACAATGAGCAGTTCTTC.

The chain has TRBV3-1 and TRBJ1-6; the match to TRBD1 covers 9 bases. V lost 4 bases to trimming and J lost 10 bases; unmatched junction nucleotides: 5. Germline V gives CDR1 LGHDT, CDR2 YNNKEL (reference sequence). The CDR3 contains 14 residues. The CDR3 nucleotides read TGTGCCAGCAGCCCAATGGACAGGGGCTCACCCCTCCACTTT. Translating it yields CASSPMDRGSPLHF.

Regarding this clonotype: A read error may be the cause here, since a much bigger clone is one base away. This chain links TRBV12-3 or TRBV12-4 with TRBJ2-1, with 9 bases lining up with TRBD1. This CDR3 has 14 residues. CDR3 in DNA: TGTGCCAGCAGTTTCGGGACAGGGAGCAATGACCAGTTCTTC. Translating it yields CASSFGTGSNDQFF.

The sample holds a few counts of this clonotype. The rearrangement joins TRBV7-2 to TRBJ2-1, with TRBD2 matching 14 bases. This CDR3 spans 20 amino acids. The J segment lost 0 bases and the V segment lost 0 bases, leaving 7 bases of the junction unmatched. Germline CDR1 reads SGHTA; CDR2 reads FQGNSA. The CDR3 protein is CASSLAAGTSGRNSYNEQFF. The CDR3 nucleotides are TGTGCCAGCAGCTTAGCGGCCGGGACTAGCGGGAGAAACTCCTACAATGAGCAGTTCTTC.

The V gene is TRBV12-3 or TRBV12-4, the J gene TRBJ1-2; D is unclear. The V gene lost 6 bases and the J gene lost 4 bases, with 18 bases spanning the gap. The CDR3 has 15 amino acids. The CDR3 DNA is TGTGCCAGCAGATCCAATTTAGAAAGGCTCTATGGCTACACCTTC. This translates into CASRSNLERLYGYTF.

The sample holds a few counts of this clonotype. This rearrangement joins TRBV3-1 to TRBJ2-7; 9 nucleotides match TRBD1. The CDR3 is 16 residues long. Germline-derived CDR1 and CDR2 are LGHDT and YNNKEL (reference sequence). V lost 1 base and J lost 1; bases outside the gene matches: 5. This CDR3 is CASSQVFGQGSYEQYF. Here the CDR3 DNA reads TGTGCCAGCAGCCAAGTGTTCGGACAGGGGTCCTACGAGCAGTACTTC.

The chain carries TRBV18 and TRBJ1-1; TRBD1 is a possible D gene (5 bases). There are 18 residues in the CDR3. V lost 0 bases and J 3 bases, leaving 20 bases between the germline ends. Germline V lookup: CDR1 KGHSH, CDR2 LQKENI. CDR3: CASSPPYPQGPKDTEAFF. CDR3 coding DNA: TGTGCCAGCTCACCACCGTATCCGCAGGGACCGAAGGACACTGAAGCTTTCTTT.